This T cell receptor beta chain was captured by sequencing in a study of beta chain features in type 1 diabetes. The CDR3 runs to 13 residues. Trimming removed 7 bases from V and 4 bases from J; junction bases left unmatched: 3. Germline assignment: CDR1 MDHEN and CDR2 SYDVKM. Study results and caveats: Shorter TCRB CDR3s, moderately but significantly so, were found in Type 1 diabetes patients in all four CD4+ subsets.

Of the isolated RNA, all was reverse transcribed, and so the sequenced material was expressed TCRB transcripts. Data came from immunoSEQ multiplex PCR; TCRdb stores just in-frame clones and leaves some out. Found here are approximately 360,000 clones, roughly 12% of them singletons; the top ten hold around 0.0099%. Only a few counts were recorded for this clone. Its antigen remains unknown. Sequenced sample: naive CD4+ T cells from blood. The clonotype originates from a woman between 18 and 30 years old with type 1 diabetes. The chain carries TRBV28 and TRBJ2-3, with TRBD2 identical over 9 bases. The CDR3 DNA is TGTGCCAGCACTCTAGCGGGATCAGATACGCAGTATTTT. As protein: CASTLAGSDTQYF.